The present TCR beta chain was sequenced within a study of T cells in Graves' hyperthyroidism and ophthalmopathy (dated by TCRdb to about 2019). About the full investigation: Peripheral blood was sampled at the time of initial diagnosis, prior to any treatment. TCR V-J signatures able to tell the groups apart were searched for in a discovery cohort of some 97 patients, of whom about 40 had Graves' ophthalmopathy and around 57 had stable Graves' hyperthyroidism. Prospective prediction of ophthalmopathy was tested in an independent validation cohort consisting of 18 to 20 hyperthyroidism patients and around 16 patients who later progressed to ophthalmopathy. The roughly 91 discovery patients were randomly split 7:3 into training and test sets. The study also compared thyroid tissue and blood T-cell repertoires from several Graves' hyperthyroidism patients. Once sampling was done, hyperthyroidism patients were given methimazole at a starting dose of 30 mg daily, whereas ophthalmopathy patients were given high-dose intravenous methylprednisolone. According to the paper, TCR Vbeta CDR3 sequencing was carried out on around 140 peripheral blood samples, which came from 40 to 45 ophthalmopathy, around 74 hyperthyroidism and roughly 17 progressor patients. The research as a whole found: In validation, the model predicted progression to ophthalmopathy a median of roughly six months before onset, with roughly 70% sensitivity and almost 75% specificity. No statistical method was used to fix the sample size in advance, and group allocation was not hidden from the investigators. In cross-validation, a model built on a 13 V-J signature told ophthalmopathy apart from stable hyperthyroidism with 85% to 90% sensitivity and about 81% specificity, and in testing the same model reached 80%/75%. Blood samples also contained most of the expanded thyroid clonotypes (frequency above 0.001), which suggests that blood repertoires may reflect thyroid immune responses.

Moderately to severely active disease, a Clinical Activity Score of at least 3, a NOSPECS grade of at least 4, and a duration under 3 months were present in ophthalmopathy patients. Any patient with an uncontrolled infection, another autoimmune disease, pregnancy or lactation was excluded. Clinical symptoms, serum thyroxine and TRAb, thyroid ultrasound, and orbital computed tomography formed the basis for the diagnoses. PBMCs were separated from under 11 ml of fresh peripheral blood using Ficoll-Paque density gradient centrifugation. Total RNA was extracted using Trizol reagent, and RNA quality was assessed on an Agilent 2100 Bioanalyzer. The TCR beta CDR3 regions were amplified from RNA transcripts. The first round of RT-PCR for the TCR CDR3 was performed with the HTBI primer set and the Qiagen OneStep RT-PCR kit. Libraries were constructed in a second round of multiplex PCR, after which size selection and purification were performed. Sequencing of the libraries was done on an Illumina HiSeq2000 using paired-end 100 bp reads. The authors' analysis ran thus. SOAPnuke was used to process the raw data, throwing out any read that contained adapters or uncalled bases, had a mean Phred below 15, or lacked an exact constant-primer or identifier match. COPE v1.2.5 was used to merge high-quality paired reads, and clonotypes were defined as unique nucleotide sequences. Clonotypes were aligned to IMGT TRBV, TRBD and TRBJ reference segments using MiTCR v1.1. The analysis was restricted to V-J combinations with a frequency above 0.0001, which together covered 99.2% of the repertoires. The TCS score was defined as the ratio of F50 (clonal expansion) to E x V (chaos), calculated using BLOSUM62-based TCRdist between CDR3 peptides within each V-J. Welch's t-statistics and random forest reduced several hundred V-J features to 13, which were used in a naive Bayes classifier (R e1071). The public reads were run again by TCRdb, first through fastp at Q25 and then through MiXCR, and only productive beta chains were kept. Each entry merges the rows of one CDR3 protein and shows their most common DNA and genes. None of the V and J calls come from the authors' own analysis; TCRdb made them. The sample has under 500,000 distinct CDR3 sequences on record, roughly 13% of them singletons. 25% to 30% of the sample is held by the ten biggest clonotypes.

In its sample, this clonotype was seen a few times. Its cognate antigen has yet to be identified. No qualities accompany the bases; no much larger clone lies one base away. CDR1 and CDR2 are drawn from the germline V gene: MGHRA, YSYEKL. CDR3 length: 14 amino acids, cysteine to phenylalanine. Solely the CDR3 DNA is kept, with 42 bases framed from the first base. Trimming takes 4 bases off V and 6 bases off J; junction bases not matched to a gene: 4. The source material was blood. Recombination linked TRBV4-1 to TRBJ2-3; 10 junctional bases match TRBD1. The source of this sequence is a man over 45 with Graves' ophthalmopathy. DNA sequence: TGCGCCAGCAGCCCCGAGGGACAGGGGGATACGCAGTATTTT. Translated, this gives CASSPEGQGDTQYF.